Below, 18 T cell receptor beta chains from the same sample are listed, as sequenced in a study of PD-1 blockade in classical Hodgkin lymphoma (TCRdb year 2020). The library was produced with the immunoSEQ multiplex PCR assay. Held by TCRdb, this immuneACCESS table contains in-frame sequences only and omits some clones. Under half of the omission traces to an unresolved V gene where checked; the cause of the rest is unknown. Counted in this sample were about 33,000 clones; around 68% of them appeared once. About 3.8% of the sample is in the top ten clones. Sample time point, as interpreted from the label and publication: cycle 4 day 1 (C4D1), after 6 weeks of nivolumab. All trial patients had relapsed after autologous stem cell transplantation, with cohorts A, B and C differing in prior brentuximab vedotin exposure. This sample comprised peripheral blood mononuclear cells (PBMCs), obtained before the fourth cycle of nivolumab. These receptor sequences come from a human donor with classical Hodgkin lymphoma.

This clone has a handful of counts. The chain employs TRBV6-1 and TRBJ1-4; D gene ambiguous. The CDR3 is 12 amino acids. The germline gives CDR1 MNHNS, CDR2 SASEGT. V lost 4 bases, J lost 8 bases, and 8 bases lay in between. The chain's CDR3 is CASSVSWEKLFF. For the CDR3, the DNA is TGTGCCAGCAGTGTAAGTTGGGAAAAACTGTTTTTT.

DNA for the CDR3: TGCGCCAGCAGCCAAGGGGGGGGAATCTACGAGCAGTACTTC. Translating gives CASSQGGGIYEQYF. The chain is built from TRBV4-3 and TRBJ2-7, with 7 nucleotides matching TRBD2. J lost 3 bases, V lost 1 base, and 3 bases had no gene match. This CDR3 is 14 amino acids long. Looked up from germline, CDR1 is LGHNA and CDR2 is YSLEER.

Comment on this clone: Other nucleotide sequences in the sample specify the same CDR3. The chain recombines TRBV13 with TRBJ2-7; no reliable D call. CDR1 is PRHDT and CDR2 is FYEKMQ in the germline V gene (reference sequence). The V gene lost 0 bases and the J gene lost 3 bases, with 0 bases spanning the gap. The CDR3 covers 11 residues. The CDR3 spells CASSLGYEQYF. The CDR3 DNA reads TGTGCCAGCAGCTTAGGCTACGAGCAGTACTTC.

The genes are TRBV11-2 and TRBJ2-7, with D perhaps TRBD1 (6 bases). This CDR3 is built from 15 residues. CDR1 is SGHAT and CDR2 is FQNNGV in the germline V gene. V was trimmed by 0 bases and J by 6 bases, leaving 15 bases between them. As DNA, the CDR3 is TGTGCCAGCAGCTTAGACTCGTTTACAGGGACCGAGCAGTACTTC. The encoded protein is CASSLDSFTGTEQYF. The variable domain in full, completed from reference TRBV11-2 and TRBJ2-7, reads EAGVAQSPRYKIIEKRQSVAFWCNPISGHATLYWYQQILGQGPKLLIQFQNNGVVDDSQLPKDRFSAERLKGVDSTLKIQPAKLEDSAVYLCASSLDSFTGTEQYFGPGTRLTVT.

The chain is built from TRBV18 and TRBJ2-7; D possibly corresponds to TRBD1 (5 bases). Germline V CDR1 and CDR2: KGHSH, LQKENI. CDR3 size: 14 residues. V was shortened by 2 bases and J by 2 bases, with 10 bases between the two germline ends. The CDR3 nucleotides are TGTGCCAGCTCACCATCACAGGCCCCCTACGAGCAGTACTTC. This codes for CASSPSQAPYEQYF.

This chain uses TRBV10-3 with TRBJ2-6; 9 nucleotides match TRBD1. V was pared by 0 bases and J by 2 bases, with 2 bases of the junction left unmatched. Germline assignment: CDR1 ENHRY and CDR2 SYGVKD. The CDR3 is 17 residues long. The CDR3 DNA sequence: TGTGCCATCAGTGAGTCATACAGGGGGCCTGGGGCCAACGTCCTGACTTTC. Translating gives CAISESYRGPGANVLTF.

This rearrangement joins TRBV5-6 to TRBJ2-1; no clear D. The CDR3 contains 15 residues. CDR1 and CDR2 (germline): SGHDT, YYEEEE. V shed 1 base and J shed 6 bases, with 14 bases lying between them. The CDR3 region has the DNA TGTGCCAGCAGCTTGTCTACGGGCGGTAGCAATGAGCAGTTCTTC. Its protein product is CASSLSTGGSNEQFF.

The gene calls are TRBV19 and TRBJ2-2; 9 bases fit TRBD2. The V gene end was trimmed by 5 bases and the J gene end by 1 base; junction bases not matched to a gene: 14. This CDR3 spans 19 amino acids. CDR1 LNHDA and CDR2 SQIVND come from the germline V gene (reference sequence). CDR3 nucleotide sequence: TGTGCCAGTAGTCACCTTTGGACTAGCGAAGAAAGGAACACCGGGGAGCTGTTTTTT. Protein: CASSHLWTSEERNTGELFF.

The chain recombines TRBV27 with TRBJ1-5, with D hard to call. The germline gives CDR1 MNHEY, CDR2 SMNVEV (reference sequence). V gave up 6 bases and J gave up 0 bases, with 12 bases separating them. This CDR3 has 15 residues. CDR3 sequence (DNA): TGTGCCAGCAGCCTTGACGGCCCTAGCAATCAGCCCCAGCATTTT. It translates to CASSLDGPSNQPQHF.

The chain joins TRBV7-6 to TRBJ1-1; a weak D match, TRBD1 (5 bases). This CDR3 has 15 residues. The ends were cut back, 1 base at V and 4 bases at J, with 13 bases in the middle. The V gene's germline CDR1 is SGHVS and CDR2 FNYEAQ. The chain's CDR3 is CASSLEIGDGTEAFF. CDR3 in DNA: TGTGCCAGCAGCTTAGAGATAGGGGATGGCACTGAAGCTTTCTTT.

V usage is TRBV5-6 and J usage is TRBJ1-2; D ambiguous. Germline values: CDR1 SGHDT, CDR2 YYEEEE. The CDR3 runs to 14 residues. V gave up 1 base and J gave up 4 bases, with 11 bases separating them. In DNA form, the CDR3 reads TGTGCCAGCAGCTTGCCCGGGGAACCCTATGGCTACACCTTC. Amino acids: CASSLPGEPYGYTF.

V usage is TRBV6-1 and J usage is TRBJ2-7; 9 bases agree with TRBD2. V trimming: 8 bases; J trimming: 2 bases; junction bases outside the gene matches: 10. CDR3 length: 15 residues. CDR1 MNHNS and CDR2 SASEGT come from the germline V gene. The CDR3 loop is CASRAGGAGPYEQYF. DNA for the CDR3: TGTGCCAGCCGCGCGGGGGGGGCGGGCCCCTACGAGCAGTACTTC.

This chain joins TRBV5-1 and TRBJ2-3; no reliable D call. Germline CDR1 and CDR2: SGHRS and YFSETQ. Trimming took 8 bases from V and 0 from J, leaving 13 bases between them. This CDR3 has 14 amino acids. The chain's CDR3 is CASMKGLSTDTQYF. As DNA, the CDR3 is TGCGCCAGTATGAAAGGATTGAGCACAGATACGCAGTATTTT.

This chain joins TRBV13 and TRBJ2-1; 16 bases are shared with TRBD2. Germline assignment: CDR1 PRHDT and CDR2 FYEKMQ (reference sequence). Unmatched junction bases numbered 5, after V lost 4 bases and J lost 5 bases. The CDR3 has 17 amino acids. CDR3 bases: TGTGCCAGCAGCTGGGGACTAGCGGGGGGGTCCAACAATGAGCAGTTCTTC. Translated: CASSWGLAGGSNNEQFF.

This clone was observed a single time. The CDR3 nucleotides read TGTGCCAGCAGTTACTGGGGACAGCAGTACTTC. Amino acid sequence: CASSYWGQQYF. The J gene is TRBJ2-7, the V gene TRBV6-6, with D perhaps matching TRBD1 or TRBD2 (5 bases each). The CDR3 spans 11 residues. Germline lookup yields CDR1 MNHNY and CDR2 SVGAGI (reference sequence). V was shortened by 1 base and J by 8 bases, with 6 bases between the two germline ends.

The rearrangement links TRBV19 to TRBJ2-7; D gene ambiguous. Germline V gene lookup returns CDR1 LNHDA and CDR2 SQIVND (reference sequence). The CDR3 loop spans 11 amino acids. V was cut by 5 bases and J by 4 bases, with 6 bases left in between. The CDR3 spells CASSLGYEQYF. CDR3 nucleotides: TGTGCCAGTAGTTTGGGGTACGAGCAGTACTTC.

The chain carries TRBV5-6 and TRBJ1-2; no clear D. This CDR3 comprises 15 residues. Deletions cut 0 bases from V and 4 bases from J, with 13 bases between. Germline V CDR1 and CDR2: SGHDT, YYEEEE. CDR3 residues: CASSLAGAYGYGYTF. CDR3 coding DNA: TGTGCCAGCAGCTTGGCCGGCGCTTACGGCTATGGCTACACCTTC.

This chain links TRBV7-9 with TRBJ2-1; TRBD1 agrees at 8 bases. The ends lost 4 bases at V and 3 bases at J; junction bases unmatched: 8. This CDR3 contains 16 residues. Germline V gives CDR1 SEHNR, CDR2 FQNEAQ (reference sequence). CDR3 loop: CASSSRTGSNYNEQFF. In DNA, the CDR3 is TGTGCCAGCAGCTCACGGACAGGGAGCAACTACAATGAGCAGTTCTTC.